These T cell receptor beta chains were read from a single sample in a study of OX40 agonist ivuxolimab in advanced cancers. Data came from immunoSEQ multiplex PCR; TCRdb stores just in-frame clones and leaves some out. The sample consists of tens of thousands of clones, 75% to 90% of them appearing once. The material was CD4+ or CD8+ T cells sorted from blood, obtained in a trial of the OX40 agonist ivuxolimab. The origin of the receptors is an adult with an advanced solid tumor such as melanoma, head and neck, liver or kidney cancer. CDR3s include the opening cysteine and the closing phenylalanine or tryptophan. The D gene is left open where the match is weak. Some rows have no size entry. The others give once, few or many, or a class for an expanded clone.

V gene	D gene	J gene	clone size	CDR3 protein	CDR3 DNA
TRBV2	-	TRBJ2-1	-	CASSGGGPSYNEQFF	TGTGCCAGCAGTGGGGGGGGGCCCTCCTACAATGAGCAGTTCTTC
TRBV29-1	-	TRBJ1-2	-	CSTSNGYTF	TGCAGCACCAGCAATGGCTACACCTTC
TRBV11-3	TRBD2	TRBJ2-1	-	CASSFLAVYNEQFF	TGTGCCAGCAGCTTCCTAGCGGTTTACAATGAGCAGTTCTTC
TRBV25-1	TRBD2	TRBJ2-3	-	CASRAGGGSTDTQYF	TGTGCCAGCAGAGCCGGGGGGGGAAGCACAGATACGCAGTATTTT
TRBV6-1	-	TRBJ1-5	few	CASSEWGNQPQHF	TGTGCCAGCAGTGAATGGGGAAATCAGCCCCAGCATTTT
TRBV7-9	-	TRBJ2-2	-	CASSLASSSQNTGELFF	TGTGCCAGCAGCTTAGCGTCTAGCTCACAGAACACCGGGGAGCTGTTTTTT
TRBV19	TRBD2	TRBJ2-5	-	CASQSSGVETQYF	TGTGCCAGCCAATCTAGCGGCGTAGAGACCCAGTACTTC
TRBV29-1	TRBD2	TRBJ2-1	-	CSGKLAGGRNNEQFF	TGCAGCGGCAAACTAGCGGGAGGGCGCAACAATGAGCAGTTCTTC
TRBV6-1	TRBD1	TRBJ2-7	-	CASSAQRGGLSSYEQYF	TGTGCCAGCAGTGCCCAACGAGGGGGCTTGAGCTCCTACGAGCAGTACTTC
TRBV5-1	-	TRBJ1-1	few	CASYQARDREAFF	TGCGCCAGCTACCAAGCTAGGGACCGTGAAGCTTTCTTT
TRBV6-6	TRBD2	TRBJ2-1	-	CASSLRTSGGENEQFF	TGTGCCAGCAGTCTCCGAACTAGCGGGGGCGAAAATGAGCAGTTCTTC
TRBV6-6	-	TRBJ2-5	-	CASSRAQGQTQYF	TGTGCCAGCAGCAGGGCCCAGGGGCAGACCCAGTACTTC
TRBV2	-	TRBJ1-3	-	CASSRDISGNTIYF	TGTGCCAGCAGCCGGGACATCTCTGGAAACACCATATATTTT
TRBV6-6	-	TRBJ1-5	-	CASSSNQPQHF	TGTGCCAGCAGTAGCAATCAGCCCCAGCATTTT
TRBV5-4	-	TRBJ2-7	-	CASSLGGGVAYEQYF	TGTGCCAGCAGCCTGGGAGGGGGGGTAGCCTACGAGCAGTACTTC
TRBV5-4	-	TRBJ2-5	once	CASSWYQETQYF	TGTGCCAGCAGCTGGTACCAAGAGACCCAGTACTTC
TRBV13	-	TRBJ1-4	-	CASSLGQGGEKLFF	TGTGCCAGCAGCTTAGGCCAGGGAGGTGAAAAACTGTTTTTT
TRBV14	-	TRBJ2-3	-	CASSLDSPRDTQYF	TGTGCCAGCAGCCTAGACAGTCCCAGGGATACGCAGTATTTT
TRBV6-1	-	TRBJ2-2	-	CASSALSGTRVTGELFF	TGTGCCAGCAGTGCCCTTTCGGGGACCCGCGTAACCGGGGAGCTGTTTTTT
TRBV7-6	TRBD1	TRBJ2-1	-	CASTQGVDIKGDEQFF	TGTGCCAGCACCCAGGGGGTGGATATCAAGGGGGATGAGCAGTTCTTC
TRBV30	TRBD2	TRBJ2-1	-	CAWSGGLAGGNEQFF	TGTGCCTGGAGTGGGGGACTAGCGGGAGGTAATGAGCAGTTCTTC
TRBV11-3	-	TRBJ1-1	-	CASSLDNSWAEAFF	TGTGCCAGCAGTTTGGACAACTCGTGGGCTGAAGCTTTCTTT
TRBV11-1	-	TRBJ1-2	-	CASSLGTTNYGYTF	TGTGCCAGCAGCTTGGGTACTACTAACTATGGCTACACCTTC
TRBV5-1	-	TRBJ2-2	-	CASSLGAEAGELFF	TGCGCCAGCAGCTTGGGGGCCGAGGCCGGGGAGCTGTTTTTT
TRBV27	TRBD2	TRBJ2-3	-	CASSPSGLGTQYF	TGTGCCAGCAGTCCGAGCGGACTAGGGACGCAGTATTTT
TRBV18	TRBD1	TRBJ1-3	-	CASSPPGQGRISGNTIYF	TGTGCCAGCTCACCACCCGGACAGGGGAGGATTTCTGGAAACACCATATATTTT
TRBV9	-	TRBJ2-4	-	CASSPSTADKNIQYF	TGTGCCAGCAGCCCCTCGACAGCGGACAAAAACATTCAGTACTTC
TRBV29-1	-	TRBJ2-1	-	CSAVGGGGAYNEQFF	TGCAGCGCTGTGGGTGGTGGCGGGGCGTACAATGAGCAGTTCTTC
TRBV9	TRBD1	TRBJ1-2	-	CASSEAGGALSGYTF	TGTGCCAGCAGCGAGGCAGGGGGCGCATTGTCCGGCTACACCTTC
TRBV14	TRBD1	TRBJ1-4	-	CASSQGGQGAEKLFF	TGTGCCAGCAGCCAAGGGGGACAGGGTGCCGAAAAACTGTTTTTT
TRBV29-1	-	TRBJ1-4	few	CSVEDREKLFF	TGCAGCGTTGAAGACAGGGAAAAACTGTTTTTT
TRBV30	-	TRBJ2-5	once	CAGLAPERQETQYF	TGTGCCGGGCTCGCCCCGGAACGGCAAGAGACCCAGTACTTC
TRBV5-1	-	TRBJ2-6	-	CASSPIPGANVLTF	TGCGCCAGCAGCCCCATTCCTGGGGCCAACGTCCTGACTTTC
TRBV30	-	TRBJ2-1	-	CAWSIGWAGPQFF	TGTGCCTGGAGTATCGGGTGGGCGGGACCGCAGTTCTTC
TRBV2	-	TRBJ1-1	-	CASRAGNTEAFF	TGTGCCAGCCGGGCAGGGAACACTGAAGCTTTCTTT
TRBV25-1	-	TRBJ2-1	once	CASSNTVNNEQFF	TGTGCCAGCAGTAACACTGTAAACAATGAGCAGTTCTTC
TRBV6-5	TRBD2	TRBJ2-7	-	CASSRAGVVGEQYF	TGTGCCAGCAGCCGAGCGGGAGTAGTGGGCGAGCAGTACTTC
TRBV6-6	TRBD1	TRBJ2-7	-	CASSYVRDRVNEQYF	TGTGCCAGCAGTTACGTCCGGGACAGGGTCAACGAGCAGTACTTC